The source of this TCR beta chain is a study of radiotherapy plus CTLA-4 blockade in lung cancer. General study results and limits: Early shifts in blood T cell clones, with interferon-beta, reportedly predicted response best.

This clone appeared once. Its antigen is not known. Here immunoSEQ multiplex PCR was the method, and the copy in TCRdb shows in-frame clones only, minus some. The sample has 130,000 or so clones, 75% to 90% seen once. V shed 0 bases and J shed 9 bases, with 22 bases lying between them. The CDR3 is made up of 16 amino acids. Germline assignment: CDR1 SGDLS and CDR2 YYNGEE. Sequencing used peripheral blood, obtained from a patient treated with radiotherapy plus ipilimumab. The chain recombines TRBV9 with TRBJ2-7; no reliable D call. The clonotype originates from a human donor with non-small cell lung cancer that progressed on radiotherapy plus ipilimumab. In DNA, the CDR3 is TGTGCCAGCAGCGTAGGTTTCAGTGAGCGAGGCCGAGTGCAGTACTTC. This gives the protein CASSVGFSERGRVQYF.